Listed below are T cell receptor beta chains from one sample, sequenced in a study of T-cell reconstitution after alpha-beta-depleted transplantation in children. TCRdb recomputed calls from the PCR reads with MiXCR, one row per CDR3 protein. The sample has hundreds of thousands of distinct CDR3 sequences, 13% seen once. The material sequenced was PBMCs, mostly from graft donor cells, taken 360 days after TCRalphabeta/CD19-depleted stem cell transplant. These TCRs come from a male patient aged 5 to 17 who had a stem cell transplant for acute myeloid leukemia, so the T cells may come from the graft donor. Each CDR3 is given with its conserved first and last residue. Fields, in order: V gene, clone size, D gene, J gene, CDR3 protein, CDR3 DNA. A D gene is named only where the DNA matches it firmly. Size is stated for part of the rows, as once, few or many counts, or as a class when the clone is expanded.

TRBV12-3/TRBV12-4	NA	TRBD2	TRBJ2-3	CASTPSGFTDTQYF	TGTGCCAGCACCCCTAGCGGGTTCACAGATACGCAGTATTTT
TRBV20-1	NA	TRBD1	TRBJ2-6	CSARRDRRTNVLTF	TGCAGTGCTCGCCGGGACAGGCGTACCAACGTCCTGACTTTC
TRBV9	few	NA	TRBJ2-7	CASSVNTGPSPYEQYF	TGTGCCAGCAGCGTTAATACGGGACCCTCCCCCTACGAGCAGTACTTC
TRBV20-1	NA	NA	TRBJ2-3	CSGVTSTQYF	TGCAGTGGGGTGACTAGTACGCAGTATTTT
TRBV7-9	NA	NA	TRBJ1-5	CASSSSARGQPQHF	TGTGCCAGCAGCTCCTCAGCGCGGGGTCAGCCCCAGCATTTT
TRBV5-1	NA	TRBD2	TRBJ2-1	CASSLLLAGVSYNEQFF	TGCGCCAGCAGCTTGCTGTTAGCGGGAGTCTCCTACAATGAGCAGTTCTTC
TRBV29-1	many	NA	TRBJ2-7	CSVGQVYEQYF	TGCAGCGTTGGTCAGGTCTACGAGCAGTACTTC
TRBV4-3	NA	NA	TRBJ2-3	CASSQEGTSTDTQYF	TGCGCCAGCAGCCAAGAAGGGACTAGCACAGATACGCAGTATTTT
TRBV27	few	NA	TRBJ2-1	CASPFWGNEQFF	TGTGCCAGCCCCTTCTGGGGCAATGAGCAGTTCTTC
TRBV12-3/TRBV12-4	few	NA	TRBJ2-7	CASRLGIYEQYF	TGTGCCAGCAGATTAGGGATCTACGAGCAGTACTTC
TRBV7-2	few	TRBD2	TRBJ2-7	CDSGRSPSYEQYF	TGTGATAGCGGGAGATCGCCCTCCTACGAGCAGTACTTC
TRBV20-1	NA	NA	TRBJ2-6	CSTHGSGANVLTF	TGCAGTACCCACGGCTCTGGGGCCAACGTCCTGACTTTC
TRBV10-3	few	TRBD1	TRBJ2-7	CAISVWQGAGYEQYF	TGTGCCATCAGTGTATGGCAGGGGGCGGGGTACGAGCAGTACTTC
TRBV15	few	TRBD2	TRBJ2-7	CATSRAGREVYEQYF	TGTGCCACCAGCAGAGCCGGGAGGGAGGTCTACGAGCAGTACTTC
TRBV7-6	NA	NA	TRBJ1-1	CASSLEPGRVLTEAFF	TGTGCCAGCAGCTTAGAGCCCGGCAGGGTATTAACTGAAGCTTTCTTT
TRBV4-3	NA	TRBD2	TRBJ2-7	CASSQNSGLGFYEQYF	TGCGCCAGCAGCCAGAATTCCGGACTAGGTTTCTACGAGCAGTACTTC
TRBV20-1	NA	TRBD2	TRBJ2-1	CSASNRLAGAAFWYNEQFF	TGCAGTGCTAGCAACCGACTAGCGGGAGCCGCCTTTTGGTACAATGAGCAGTTCTTC
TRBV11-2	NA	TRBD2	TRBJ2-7	CASSLGFQVAGPNSYEQYF	TGTGCCAGCAGCTTAGGATTCCAGGTAGCGGGACCGAACTCCTACGAGCAGTACTTC
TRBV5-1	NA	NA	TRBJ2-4	CASSLEGVWRNIQYF	TGCGCCAGCAGCTTGGAAGGGGTGTGGAGAAACATTCAGTACTTC
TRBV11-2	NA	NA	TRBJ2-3	CASSPPGATDTQYF	TGTGCCAGCAGCCCACCAGGAGCCACAGATACGCAGTATTTT
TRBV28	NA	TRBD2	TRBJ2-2	CASRIGLAGARTGELFF	TGTGCCAGCAGAATCGGACTAGCGGGAGCCCGGACCGGGGAGCTGTTTTTT
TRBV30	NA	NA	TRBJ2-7	CAWEDGSSYEQYF	TGTGCCTGGGAAGATGGGAGCTCCTACGAGCAGTACTTC
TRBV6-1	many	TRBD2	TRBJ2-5	CASIPRNTAGESDQETQYF	TGTGCCAGCATCCCCCGGAATACAGCGGGAGAGAGCGACCAAGAGACCCAGTACTTC
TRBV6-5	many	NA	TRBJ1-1	CASSYLQVVATEAFF	TGTGCCAGCAGTTACCTACAGGTGGTGGCCACTGAAGCTTTCTTT
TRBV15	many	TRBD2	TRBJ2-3	CATSRRVLAGGQRTDTQYF	TGTGCCACCAGCAGGAGGGTACTAGCGGGAGGCCAACGCACAGATACGCAGTATTTT
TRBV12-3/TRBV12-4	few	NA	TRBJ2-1	CASSPGKGVRPHEQFF	TGTGCCAGCAGCCCGGGGAAAGGGGTTAGACCTCATGAGCAGTTCTTC
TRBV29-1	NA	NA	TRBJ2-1	CSVSMPPPSSYNEQFF	TGCAGCGTTTCAATGCCTCCCCCGAGCTCCTACAATGAGCAGTTCTTC
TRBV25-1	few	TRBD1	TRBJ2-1	CASSGDRAQEFF	TGTGCCAGCAGTGGCGACAGGGCCCAGGAGTTCTTC
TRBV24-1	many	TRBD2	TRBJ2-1	CATSDIGLAGAGEQFF	TGTGCCACCAGTGATATAGGACTAGCGGGAGCTGGCGAGCAGTTCTTC
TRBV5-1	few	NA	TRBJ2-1	CASSPVSPYNEQFF	TGCGCCAGCAGCCCCGTGTCCCCTTACAATGAGCAGTTCTTC
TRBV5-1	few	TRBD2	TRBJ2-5	CASSIGTSGAETQYF	TGCGCCAGCAGCATCGGGACTAGCGGAGCTGAGACCCAGTACTTC
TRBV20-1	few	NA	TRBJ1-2	CSASLETTYYGYTF	TGCAGTGCTAGTCTGGAAACAACCTACTATGGCTACACCTTC
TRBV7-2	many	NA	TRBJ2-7	CASSLVGDYEQYF	TGTGCCAGCAGCTTAGTGGGGGACTACGAGCAGTACTTC